These T cell receptor beta chains were read from a single sample in a study of CD8 T cells in Susac syndrome. TCRdb analysed the immunoSEQ multiplex PCR reads with MiXCR anew, one entry per CDR3 protein. The table records under 200,000 distinct CDR3 sequences, around 94% of them present only once. What was sequenced was CD4+ T cells from PBMCs. All receptors derive from a human donor in good health. Both conserved end residues are part of each CDR3. D genes are given only for firm matches.

V	D	J	CDR3
TRBV15	NA	TRBJ2-7	CATSRDSPKYEQYF
TRBV20-1	NA	TRBJ1-5	CSARIGASNQPQHF
TRBV7-9	TRBD2	TRBJ2-3	CASSLSRTGGLGTDTQYF
TRBV29-1	NA	TRBJ2-1	CSVGIQSSYNEQFF
TRBV2	NA	TRBJ2-3	CASSGSGVYTDTQYF
TRBV6-2/TRBV6-3	NA	TRBJ2-1	CASSTSGTRYEQFF
TRBV3-1	NA	TRBJ1-5	CASSWQENQPQHF
TRBV29-1	NA	TRBJ1-1	CSVGRGTEAFF
TRBV7-2	NA	TRBJ2-1	CASSLEAGASGNEQFF
TRBV20-1	NA	TRBJ2-7	CSAFDKDGYEQYF